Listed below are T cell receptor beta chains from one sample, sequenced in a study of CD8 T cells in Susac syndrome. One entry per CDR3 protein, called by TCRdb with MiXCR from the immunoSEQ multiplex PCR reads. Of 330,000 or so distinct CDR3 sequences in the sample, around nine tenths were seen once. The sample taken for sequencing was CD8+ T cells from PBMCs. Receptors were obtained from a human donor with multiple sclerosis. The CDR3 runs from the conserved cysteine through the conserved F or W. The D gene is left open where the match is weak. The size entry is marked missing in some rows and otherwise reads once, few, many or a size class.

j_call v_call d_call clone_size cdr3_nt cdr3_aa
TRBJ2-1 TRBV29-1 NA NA TGCAGCGTTGAAGCAGGGAGCTCCTACAATGAGCAGTTCTTC CSVEAGSSYNEQFF
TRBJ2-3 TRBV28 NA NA TGTGCCAGCAGTCCAGGACCCTACACAGATACGCAGTATTTT CASSPGPYTDTQYF
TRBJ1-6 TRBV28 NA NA TGTGCCAGCAGTTTTCAGCAGTCCAATTCACCCCTCCACTTT CASSFQQSNSPLHF
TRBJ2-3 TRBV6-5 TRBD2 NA TGTGCCAGCAGCCAACCGGGACTAGCGGGTTCAATGCAGTATTTT CASSQPGLAGSMQYF
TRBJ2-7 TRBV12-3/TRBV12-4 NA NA TGTGCCAGCAGCAGGGGCGAGCTCCAGTACGAGCAGTACTTC CASSRGELQYEQYF
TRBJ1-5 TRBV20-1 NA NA TGCAGTGCTAGCGCAGCTAATCAGCCCCAGCATTTT CSASAANQPQHF
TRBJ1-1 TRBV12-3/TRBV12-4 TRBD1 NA TGTGCCAGCAGTTTAGGGACAGGGGGCCCGAACACTGAAGCTTTCTTT CASSLGTGGPNTEAFF
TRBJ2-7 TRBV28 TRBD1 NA TGTGCCAGCAGCCCCGGACAGGGTCGCTCCTACGAGCAGTACTTC CASSPGQGRSYEQYF
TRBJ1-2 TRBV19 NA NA TGTGCCAGTAGTATATTGGGGACCGACTATGGCTACACCTTC CASSILGTDYGYTF
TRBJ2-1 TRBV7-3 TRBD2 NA TGTGCCAGCAGCTTAATTCCCCTAGCGGGAGGCGGTGAGCAGTTCTTC CASSLIPLAGGGEQFF
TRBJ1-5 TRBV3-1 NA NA TGTGCCAGCAGCCACGTACTTCAGGGGAGCAATCAGCCCCAGCATTTT CASSHVLQGSNQPQHF
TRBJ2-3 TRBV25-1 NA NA TGTGCCAGCAGTGAAAGGGAGGATACGCAGTATTTT CASSEREDTQYF
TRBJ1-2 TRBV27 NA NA TGTGCCAGCAAACCCGGGACCCAAGTAGATGGCTACACCTTC CASKPGTQVDGYTF
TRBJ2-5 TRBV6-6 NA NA TGTGCCAGCAGTTATCCTAGAAGGGAAGTGGAAGAGACCCAGTACTTC CASSYPRREVEETQYF
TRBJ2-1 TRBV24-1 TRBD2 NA TGTGCCACCAGTGATTCCACTAGCGGGAGGACGAATGAGCAGTTCTTC CATSDSTSGRTNEQFF
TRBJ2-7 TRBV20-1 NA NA TGCAGTGCTACGACTGGGGCAGGAGACGAGCAGTACTTC CSATTGAGDEQYF
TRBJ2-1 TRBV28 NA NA TGTGCCAGCAGTTTTAACAATGAGCAGTTCTTC CASSFNNEQFF
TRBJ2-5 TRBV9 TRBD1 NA TGTGCCAGCAGCGCAGGACAGGGGGAAGTAGAGACCCAGTACTTC CASSAGQGEVETQYF
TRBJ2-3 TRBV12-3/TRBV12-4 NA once TGTGCCAGCAGTATACTGACTTCAGATACGCAGTATTTT CASSILTSDTQYF
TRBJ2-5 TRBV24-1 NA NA TGTGCCACCAGTGATTTGGTAATAGGTGCTGGGGAGACCCAGTACTTC CATSDLVIGAGETQYF
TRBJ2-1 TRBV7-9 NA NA TGTGCCAGCAGCTTAATCTCATTAAGCTCCTACAATGAGCAGTTCTTC CASSLISLSSYNEQFF
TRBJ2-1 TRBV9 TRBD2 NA TGTGCCAGCAGCTTCAGCGGGAGCGATCACAATGAGCAGTTCTTC CASSFSGSDHNEQFF
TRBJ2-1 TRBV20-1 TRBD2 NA TGCAGTGCTAGAGGTTGGGCGGGAGGATACAATGAGCAGTTCTTC CSARGWAGGYNEQFF
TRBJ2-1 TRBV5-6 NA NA TGTGCCAGCAGCCCCGGAGTGGGAGGGGGCAATGAGCAGTTCTTC CASSPGVGGGNEQFF
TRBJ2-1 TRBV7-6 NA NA TGTGCCAGCAGCTTAGGGTCGTTCTACAATGAGCAGTTCTTC CASSLGSFYNEQFF
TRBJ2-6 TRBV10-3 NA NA TGTGCCATCAGTGGGGGCGCGAGTTCAGGGTCTGGGGCCAACGTCCTGACTTTC CAISGGASSGSGANVLTF
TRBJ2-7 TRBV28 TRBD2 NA TGTGCCAGCAGTTTAGGAGGGTTTCTAGCGGGGGGAACCTACGAGCAGTACTTC CASSLGGFLAGGTYEQYF
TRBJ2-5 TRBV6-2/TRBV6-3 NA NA TGTGCCAGCGGTCGGGAGACCCAAGAGACCCAGTACTTC CASGRETQETQYF
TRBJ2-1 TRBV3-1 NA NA TGTGCCAGCAGCCAAGAACCAGGACATCCCTACAATGAGCAGTTCTTC CASSQEPGHPYNEQFF
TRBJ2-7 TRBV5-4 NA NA TGTGCCAGCAGCTTAGGGACAGAGCAGTACTTC CASSLGTEQYF
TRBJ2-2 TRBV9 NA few TGTGCCAGCAGCGGGGACGGGAACACCGGGGAGCTGTTTTTT CASSGDGNTGELFF
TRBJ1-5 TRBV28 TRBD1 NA TGTGCCAGCAGTAGGCTTGGACAGGGAGGAGATCAGCCCCAGCATTTT CASSRLGQGGDQPQHF
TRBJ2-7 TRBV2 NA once TGTGCCAGCAGTGTACGCAGGGGCCACTACGAGCAGTACTTC CASSVRRGHYEQYF
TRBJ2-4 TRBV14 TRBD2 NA TGTGCCAGCAGTGCGGGAGCCGTAAACATTCAGTACTTC CASSAGAVNIQYF
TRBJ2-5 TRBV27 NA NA TGTGCCAGCAGTTTATCTAGCCAAGAGACCCAGTACTTC CASSLSSQETQYF
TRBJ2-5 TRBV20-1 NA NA TGCAGTGCTATATTAGTGGGAGAGACCCAGTACTTC CSAILVGETQYF
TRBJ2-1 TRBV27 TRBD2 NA TGTGCCAGCACCCCGGGGGGGCTCTCCTACAATGAGCAGTTCTTC CASTPGGLSYNEQFF
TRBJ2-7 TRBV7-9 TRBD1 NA TGTGCCAGCAGCGACCTGACAGGGGTGGGGGAGCAGTACTTC CASSDLTGVGEQYF
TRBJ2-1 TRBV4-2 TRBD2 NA TGTGCCAGCAGCCAAGATAGGACTAGCGGGAGTGTGGTTGAGCAGTTCTTC CASSQDRTSGSVVEQFF
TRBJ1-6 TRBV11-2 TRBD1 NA TGTGCCAGCAGCGACGGGACAGGGGAGGTGTATTCACCCCTCCACTTT CASSDGTGEVYSPLHF
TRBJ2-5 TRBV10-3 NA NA TGTGCCATCAGAAACGGGGTGGGAGAGACCCAGTACTTC CAIRNGVGETQYF
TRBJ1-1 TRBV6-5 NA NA TGTGCCAGCAGGTACGACAGCCTCAGGGACACCCGGACCACTGAAGCTTTCTTT CASRYDSLRDTRTTEAFF
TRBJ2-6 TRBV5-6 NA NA TGTGCCAGCAGCTTGGTCAACCCGGGACGGACCTCTGGGGCCAACGTCCTGACTTTC CASSLVNPGRTSGANVLTF
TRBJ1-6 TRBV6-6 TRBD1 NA TGTGCCAGCAGCCTACTCGGGACAGGCTATAATTCACCCCTCCACTTT CASSLLGTGYNSPLHF
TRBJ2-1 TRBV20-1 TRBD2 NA TGCAGTGTTGGACTAGCGGGAGGCGGTGAGCAGTTCTTC CSVGLAGGGEQFF